This T cell receptor (beta chain) originates from a study of blood T cell repertoires in COVID-19. In the authors' methods: Reference gene primer amplification yielded estimated nucleated cell counts. Clones were sequenced by immunoSEQ multiplex PCR, and TCRdb holds only the in-frame ones, with some missing. V and J calls and clone size come straight from that table; D and trimming were deduced from the DNA. The sample yields hundreds of thousands of clones, around 90% seen once. Germline CDR1 MNHEY, CDR2 SVGAGI. The CDR3 is 15 amino acids. Trimming took 0 bases from V and 3 from J, leaving 10 bases between them.

The receptor comes from a man between 60 and 75 years old who had recovered from COVID-19. The chain carries TRBV6-5 and TRBJ2-3, with D maybe TRBD1 (5 bases). Source material: PBMCs or T cells enriched from blood (not recorded which). The CDR3 spells CASSYSTVGTDTQYF. The CDR3 coding sequence is TGTGCCAGCAGTTACTCGACAGTAGGTACAGATACGCAGTATTTT.